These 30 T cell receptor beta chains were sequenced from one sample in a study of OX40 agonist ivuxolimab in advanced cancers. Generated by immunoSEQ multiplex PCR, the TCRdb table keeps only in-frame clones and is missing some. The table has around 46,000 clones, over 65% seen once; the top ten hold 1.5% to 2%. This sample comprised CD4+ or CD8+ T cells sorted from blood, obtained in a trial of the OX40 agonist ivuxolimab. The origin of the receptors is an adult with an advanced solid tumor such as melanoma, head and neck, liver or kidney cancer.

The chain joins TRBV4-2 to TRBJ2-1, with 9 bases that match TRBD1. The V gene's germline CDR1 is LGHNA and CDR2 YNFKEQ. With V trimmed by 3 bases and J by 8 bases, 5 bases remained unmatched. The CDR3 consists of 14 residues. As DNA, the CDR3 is TGTGCCAGCAGCCACGGACAGGGGAGAGATGAGCAGTTCTTC. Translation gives CASSHGQGRDEQFF.

The CDR3 DNA follows: TGTGCCACCAGCAGAGATCTCCCCTACACAGATACGCAGTATTTT. Translating it yields CATSRDLPYTDTQYF. V gene TRBV15 combines with J gene TRBJ2-3; the D is unclear. Per germline, CDR1 LNHNV and CDR2 YYDKDF (reference sequence). V shed 0 bases and J shed 2 bases, with 9 bases lying between them. The length of the CDR3 is 15 residues.

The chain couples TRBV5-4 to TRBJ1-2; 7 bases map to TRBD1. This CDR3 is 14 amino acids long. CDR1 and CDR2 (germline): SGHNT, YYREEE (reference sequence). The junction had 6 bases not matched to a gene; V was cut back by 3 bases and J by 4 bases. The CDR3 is CASSSTTGSYGYTF. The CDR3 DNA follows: TGTGCCAGCAGCTCCACGACAGGGAGCTATGGCTACACCTTC.

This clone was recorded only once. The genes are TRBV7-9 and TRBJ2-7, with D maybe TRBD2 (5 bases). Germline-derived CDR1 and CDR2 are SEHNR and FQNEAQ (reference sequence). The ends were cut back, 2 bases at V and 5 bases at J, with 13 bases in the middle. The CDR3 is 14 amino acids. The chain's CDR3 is CASSLNSLGDEQYF. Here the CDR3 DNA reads TGTGCCAGCAGCTTAAACTCGCTGGGAGACGAGCAGTACTTC. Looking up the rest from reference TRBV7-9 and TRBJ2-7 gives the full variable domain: DTGVSQNPRHKITKRGQNVTFRCDPISEHNRLYWYRQTLGQGPEFLTYFQNEAQLEKSRLLSDRFSAERPKGSFSTLEIQRTEQGDSAMYLCASSLNSLGDEQYFGPGTRLTVT.

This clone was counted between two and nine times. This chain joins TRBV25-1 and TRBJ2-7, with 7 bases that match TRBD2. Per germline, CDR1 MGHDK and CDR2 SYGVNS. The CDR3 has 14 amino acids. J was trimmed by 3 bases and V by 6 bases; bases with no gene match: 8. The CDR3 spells CASRNGGWGYEQYF. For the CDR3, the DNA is TGTGCCAGCAGGAACGGGGGGTGGGGCTACGAGCAGTACTTC.

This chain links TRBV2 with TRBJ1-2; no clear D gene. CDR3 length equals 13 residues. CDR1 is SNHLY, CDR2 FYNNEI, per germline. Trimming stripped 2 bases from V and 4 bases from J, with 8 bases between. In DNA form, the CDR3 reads TGTGCCAGCAGTGAAACCCGGATCTATGGCTACACCTTC. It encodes CASSETRIYGYTF. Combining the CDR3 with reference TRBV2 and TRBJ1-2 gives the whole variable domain EPEVTQTPSHQVTQMGQEVILRCVPISNHLYFYWYRQILGQKVEFLVSFYNNEISEKSEIFDDQFSVERPDGSNFTLKIRSTKLEDSAMYFCASSETRIYGYTFGSGTRLTVV.

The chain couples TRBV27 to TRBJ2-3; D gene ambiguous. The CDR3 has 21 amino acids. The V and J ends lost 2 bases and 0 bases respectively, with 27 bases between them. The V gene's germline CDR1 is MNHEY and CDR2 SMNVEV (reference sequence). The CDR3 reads CASSLGRTHGKGQASTDTQYF. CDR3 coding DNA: TGTGCCAGCAGTTTAGGTAGAACTCATGGAAAAGGGCAAGCTAGCACAGATACGCAGTATTTT.

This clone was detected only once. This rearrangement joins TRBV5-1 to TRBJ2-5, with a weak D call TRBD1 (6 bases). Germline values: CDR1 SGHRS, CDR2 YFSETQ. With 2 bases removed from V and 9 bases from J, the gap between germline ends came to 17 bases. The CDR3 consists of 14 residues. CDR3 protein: CASSLQGPSFAQYF. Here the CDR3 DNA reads TGCGCCAGCAGCTTACAGGGACCCTCTTTTGCCCAGTACTTC.

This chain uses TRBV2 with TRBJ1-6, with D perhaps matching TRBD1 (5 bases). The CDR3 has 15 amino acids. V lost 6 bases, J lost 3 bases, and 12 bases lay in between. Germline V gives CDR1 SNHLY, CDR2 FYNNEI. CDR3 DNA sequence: TGTGCCAGCAGGGGACTTAGGCGCTATAATTCACCCCTCCACTTT. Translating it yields CASRGLRRYNSPLHF.

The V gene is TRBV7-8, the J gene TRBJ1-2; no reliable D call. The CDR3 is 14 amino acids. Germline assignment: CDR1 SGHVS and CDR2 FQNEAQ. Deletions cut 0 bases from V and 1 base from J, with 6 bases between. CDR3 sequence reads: CASSLAPFNYGYTF. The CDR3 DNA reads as TGTGCCAGCAGCTTAGCGCCATTTAACTATGGCTACACCTTC.

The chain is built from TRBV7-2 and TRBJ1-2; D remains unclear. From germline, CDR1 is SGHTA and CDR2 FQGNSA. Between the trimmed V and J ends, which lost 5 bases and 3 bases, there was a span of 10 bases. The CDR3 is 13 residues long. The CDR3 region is CASSTPTHYGYTF. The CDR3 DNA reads TGTGCCAGCAGCACCCCAACGCACTATGGCTACACCTTC.

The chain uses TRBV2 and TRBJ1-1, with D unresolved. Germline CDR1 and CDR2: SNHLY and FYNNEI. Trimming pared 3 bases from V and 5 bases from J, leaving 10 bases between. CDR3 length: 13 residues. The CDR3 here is CASSDGRDTEAFF. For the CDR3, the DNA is TGTGCCAGCAGTGATGGGCGCGATACTGAAGCTTTCTTT.

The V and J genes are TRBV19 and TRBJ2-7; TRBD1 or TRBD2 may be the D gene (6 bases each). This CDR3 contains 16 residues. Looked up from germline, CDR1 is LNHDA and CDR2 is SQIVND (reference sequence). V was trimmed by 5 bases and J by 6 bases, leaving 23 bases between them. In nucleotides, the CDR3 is TGTGCCAGTAGTCCCCTCGCCATAGGGGGGTTTGGCGAGCAGTACTTC. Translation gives CASSPLAIGGFGEQYF.

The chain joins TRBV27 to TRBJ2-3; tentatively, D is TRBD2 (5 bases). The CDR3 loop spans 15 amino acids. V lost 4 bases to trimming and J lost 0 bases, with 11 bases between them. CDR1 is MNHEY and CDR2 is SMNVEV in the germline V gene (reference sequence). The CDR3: CASSWGEPSTDTQYF. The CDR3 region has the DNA TGTGCCAGCAGTTGGGGAGAGCCCAGCACAGATACGCAGTATTTT.

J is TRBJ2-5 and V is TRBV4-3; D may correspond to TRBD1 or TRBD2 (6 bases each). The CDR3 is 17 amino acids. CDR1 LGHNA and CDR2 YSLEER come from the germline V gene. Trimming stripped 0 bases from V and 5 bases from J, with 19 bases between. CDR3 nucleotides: TGCGCCAGCAGCCAAGAGAGGGCCTGGGTAGGGGGGGAGACCCAGTACTTC. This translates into CASSQERAWVGGETQYF.

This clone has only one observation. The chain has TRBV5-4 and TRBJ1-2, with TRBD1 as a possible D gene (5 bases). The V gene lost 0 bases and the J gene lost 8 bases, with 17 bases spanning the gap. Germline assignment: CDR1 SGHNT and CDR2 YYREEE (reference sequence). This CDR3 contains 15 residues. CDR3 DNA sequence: TGTGCCAGCAGCTTGGAGTGGCGCCAGGGTAGAGGCTACACCTTC. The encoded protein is CASSLEWRQGRGYTF.

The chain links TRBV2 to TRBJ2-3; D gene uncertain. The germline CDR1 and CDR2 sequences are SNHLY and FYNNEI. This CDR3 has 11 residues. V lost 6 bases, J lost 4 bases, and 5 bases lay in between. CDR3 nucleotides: TGTGCCAGCAGAACCCCAGATACGCAGTATTTT. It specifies CASRTPDTQYF.

The CDR3: CASSYVVQGARAAFF. For the CDR3, the DNA is TGTGCCAGCAGTTACGTGGTACAGGGGGCGCGGGCAGCTTTCTTT. The chain employs TRBV6-5 and TRBJ1-1, with 9 nucleotides matching TRBD1. CDR3 length: 15 amino acids. CDR1 and CDR2 from the germline V gene are MNHEY and SVGAGI. The ends lost 2 bases at V and 10 bases at J; junction bases unmatched: 11.

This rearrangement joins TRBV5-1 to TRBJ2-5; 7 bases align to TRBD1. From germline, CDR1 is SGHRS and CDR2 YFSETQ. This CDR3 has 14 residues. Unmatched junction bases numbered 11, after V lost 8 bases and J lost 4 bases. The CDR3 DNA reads TGCGCCAGTGGGTCGGGAAGGGGGCGAGAGACCCAGTACTTC. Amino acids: CASGSGRGRETQYF. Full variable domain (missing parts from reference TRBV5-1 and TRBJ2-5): KAGVTQTPRYLIKTRGQQVTLSCSPISGHRSVSWYQQTPGQGLQFLFEYFSETQRNKGNFPGRFSGRQFSNSRSEMNVSTLELGDSALYLCASGSGRGRETQYFGPGTRLLVL.

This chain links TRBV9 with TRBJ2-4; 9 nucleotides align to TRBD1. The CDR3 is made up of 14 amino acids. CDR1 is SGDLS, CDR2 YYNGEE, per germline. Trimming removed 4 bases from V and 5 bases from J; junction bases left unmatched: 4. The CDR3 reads CASSPRTGENIQYF. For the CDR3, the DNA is TGTGCCAGCAGCCCCCGGACAGGGGAAAACATTCAGTACTTC.

The CDR3 protein is CATDSSSDTQYF. The CDR3 bases are TGTGCCACCGACAGTAGTTCAGATACGCAGTATTTT. The rearrangement uses TRBV28 and TRBJ2-3; D may be TRBD1 (5 bases). Germline loops: CDR1 MDHEN, CDR2 SYDVKM. The ends were cut back, 10 bases at V and 4 bases at J, with 12 bases in the middle. The CDR3 has 12 amino acids.

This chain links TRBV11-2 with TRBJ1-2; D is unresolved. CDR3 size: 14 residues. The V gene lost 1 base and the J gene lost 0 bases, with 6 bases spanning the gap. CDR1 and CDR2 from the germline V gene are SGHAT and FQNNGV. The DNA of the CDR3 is TGTGCCAGCAGCTTAGGGGGATCTAACTATGGCTACACCTTC. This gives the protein CASSLGGSNYGYTF.

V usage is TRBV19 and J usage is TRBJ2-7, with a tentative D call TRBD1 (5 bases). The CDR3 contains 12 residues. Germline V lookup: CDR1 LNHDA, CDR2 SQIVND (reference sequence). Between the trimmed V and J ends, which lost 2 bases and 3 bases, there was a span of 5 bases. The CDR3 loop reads CASSIQGYEQYF. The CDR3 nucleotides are TGTGCCAGTAGTATACAGGGCTACGAGCAGTACTTC.

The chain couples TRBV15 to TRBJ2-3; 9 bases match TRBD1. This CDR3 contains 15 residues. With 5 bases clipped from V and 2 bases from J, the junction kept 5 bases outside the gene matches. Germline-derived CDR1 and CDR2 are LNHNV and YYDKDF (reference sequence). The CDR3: CATSGGQGITDTQYF. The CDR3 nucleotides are TGTGCCACCAGCGGTGGACAGGGGATCACAGATACGCAGTATTTT.

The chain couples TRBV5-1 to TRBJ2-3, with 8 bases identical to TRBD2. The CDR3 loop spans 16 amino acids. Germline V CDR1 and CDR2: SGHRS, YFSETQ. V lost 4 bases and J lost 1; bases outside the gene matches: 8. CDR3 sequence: CASSIGSSGGTDTQYF. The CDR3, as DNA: TGCGCCAGCAGCATTGGGAGTAGCGGGGGCACAGATACGCAGTATTTT.

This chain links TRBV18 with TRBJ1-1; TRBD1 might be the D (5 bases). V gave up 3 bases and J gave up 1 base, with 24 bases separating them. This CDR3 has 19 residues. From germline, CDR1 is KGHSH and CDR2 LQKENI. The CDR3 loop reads CASSPSPAGGRRGNTEAFF. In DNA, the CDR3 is TGTGCCAGCTCACCCTCCCCGGCCGGGGGGAGGAGGGGGAACACTGAAGCTTTCTTT.

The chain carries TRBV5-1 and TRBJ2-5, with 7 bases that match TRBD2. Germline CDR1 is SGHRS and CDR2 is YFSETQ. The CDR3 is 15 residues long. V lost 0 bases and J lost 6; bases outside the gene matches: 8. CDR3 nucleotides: TGCGCCAGCAGCTTGGTTGGGGGGGAGAGAAAGACCCAGTACTTC. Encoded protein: CASSLVGGERKTQYF.

The CDR3 region has the DNA TGTGCCAGCAGCCAAGAGGCAGGGGGCGAGCAGTACTTC. Protein product: CASSQEAGGEQYF. This chain links TRBV4-2 with TRBJ2-7; 7 nucleotides align to TRBD1. V lost 0 bases to trimming and J lost 6 bases; unmatched junction nucleotides: 2. CDR3 length: 13 residues. Germline V CDR1 and CDR2: LGHNA, YNFKEQ.

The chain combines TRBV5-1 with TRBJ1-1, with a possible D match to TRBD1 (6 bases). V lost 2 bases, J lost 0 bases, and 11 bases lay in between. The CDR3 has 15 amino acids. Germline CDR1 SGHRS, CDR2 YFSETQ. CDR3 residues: CASSFFGQLNTEAFF. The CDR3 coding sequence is TGCGCCAGCAGCTTCTTCGGACAGTTGAACACTGAAGCTTTCTTT.

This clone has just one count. CDR3 sequence: CASSITGGLQPQHF. The CDR3 coding sequence is TGTGCCAGTAGTATTACAGGGGGCCTTCAGCCCCAGCATTTT. The J gene is TRBJ1-5, the V gene TRBV19; 9 bases are a match to TRBD1. V trimming: 3 bases; J trimming: 6 bases; junction bases outside the gene matches: 3. The CDR3 runs 14 residues. From germline, CDR1 is LNHDA and CDR2 SQIVND (reference sequence).